This TCR beta chain was identified in a study of early T cells in non-severe SARS-CoV-2 infection. Whole-study context: Unsorted whole-blood RNA was sequenced in bulk, leaving chains unpaired. General study results and limits: Matching results from VDJdb favored anti-spike CD8 responses, leaving private and CD4 specificities undetected.

Individual cDNA molecules received unique molecular identifiers during library preparation. TCRdb called the 5' RACE reads again in MiXCR, with one record for every CDR3 protein. The sample lists about 84,000 distinct CDR3 sequences, 9% to 14% seen once, with about 2.7% in the top ten. Trimming removed 5 bases at V and 6 bases at J, with 7 bases between. This CDR3 has 11 residues. This clonotype was found many times. Its antigen remains unidentified. The source of this sequence is an adult who was a healthcare worker with PCR-confirmed SARS-CoV-2 infection or an uninfected control (not recorded which). Sequencing was carried out using whole blood. The J gene is TRBJ1-1, the V gene TRBV12-3 or TRBV12-4, with D hard to call. The CDR3 spells CASSDLAEAFF. CDR3 DNA sequence: TGTGCCAGCAGTGATCTGGCTGAAGCTTTCTTT.